This T cell receptor beta chain was captured in a study of CD8 T cells in Susac syndrome. Whole-study findings and limits: Clonal expansion was present among Susac CD8+ cells. This expansion reached its peak in TEMRA cells and in active patients. That the number of individuals in its TCR sequencing and HLA analysis was relatively small was acknowledged by the study.

Details on this clonotype: Its antigen remains unknown.

All included Susac syndrome patients satisfied recently defined diagnostic criteria for definite or probable disease. RNA, at about 0.45 to 1 ug, was reverse transcribed with random hexamers. With immunoSEQ multiplex PCR, TCR beta CDR3 was amplified across 54 Vbeta and 13 Jbeta. From the immunoSEQ multiplex PCR reads, TCRdb called clonotypes with MiXCR, one entry per CDR3 protein. The table shows fewer than 140,000 distinct CDR3 sequences, with around 94% occurring only once. The sample taken for sequencing was CD8+ T cells from PBMCs. The TCR sequence derives from a human donor with Susac syndrome.

The CDR3 loop is CASSFAGGLTGELFF. CDR3 sequence (DNA): TGTGCCAGTAGTTTCGCGGGGGGCCTTACCGGGGAGCTGTTTTTT. The V and J genes are TRBV19 and TRBJ2-2; 8 bases align to TRBD2. The CDR3 totals 15 residues. CDR1 is LNHDA and CDR2 is SQIVND in the germline V gene (reference sequence). J lost 5 bases, V lost 5 bases, and 7 bases had no gene match.